Listed here is a single TCR beta chain. Its target is not known. The source of the sample is a study of shared clonotypes between healthy human individuals. Study-level findings and limits: It was observed that approximately 5% of naive CD4 clonotypes were shared across several donors. Generation probabilities of non-shared clonotypes were lower (relative to those shared by all four donors).

Investigators divided CD4+ cells into CD45RA+ naive and CD45RA-negative memory subsets. The CDR3 length is 14 residues. V lost 4 bases, J lost 5 bases, and 7 bases stayed unmatched. CDR1 is SGHRS, CDR2 YFSETQ, per germline. As handled by the study authors: ImmunoSEQ supplied junction-only sequences lacking quality scores, so filtering was different. Some clones are missing from TCRdb's copy, which holds only in-frame ones; the method was immunoSEQ multiplex PCR. The V and J calls and clone size were taken over from that table, and D and trimming were inferred from the DNA. The sample carries approximately 1,000,000 clones, approximately 80% recorded once.

This TCR derives from a man between 18 and 29 years old in good health. Some clones in this sample may be carry-over from other donors' samples. The chain uses TRBV5-1 and TRBJ1-1; 8 nucleotides align to TRBD1. Sample: memory CD4+ T cells from PBMCs. The subset was: CD45RA-negative fraction. In DNA, the CDR3 is TGCGCCAGCAGCACCACGACAGGGGTTACTGAAGCTTTCTTT. It specifies CASSTTTGVTEAFF.